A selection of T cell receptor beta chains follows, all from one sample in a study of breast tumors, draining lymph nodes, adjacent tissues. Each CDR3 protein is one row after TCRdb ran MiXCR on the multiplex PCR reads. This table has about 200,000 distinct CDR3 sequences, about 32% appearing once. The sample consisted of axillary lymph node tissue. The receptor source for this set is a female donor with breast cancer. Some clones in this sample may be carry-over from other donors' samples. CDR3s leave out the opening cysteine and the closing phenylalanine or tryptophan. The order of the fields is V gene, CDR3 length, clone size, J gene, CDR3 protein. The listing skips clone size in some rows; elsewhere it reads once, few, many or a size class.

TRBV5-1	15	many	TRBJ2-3	ASSFGPERGSTDTQY
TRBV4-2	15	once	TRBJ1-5	ASSQAEAGDSNQPQH
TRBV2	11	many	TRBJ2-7	ASSGDFSYEQY
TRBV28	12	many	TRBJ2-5	ASTVRRGQKTQY
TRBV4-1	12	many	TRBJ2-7	ASSRSDNSYEQY
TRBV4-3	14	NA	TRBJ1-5	ASSQKIGISNQPQH
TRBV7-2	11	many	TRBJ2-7	ASSLAGSYEQY
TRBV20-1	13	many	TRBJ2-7	SARVNYGTSGRAY
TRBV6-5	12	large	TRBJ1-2	ASSLRETNYGYT
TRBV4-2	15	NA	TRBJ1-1	ASSPTSRGKGYTEAF
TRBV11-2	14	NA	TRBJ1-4	ASSLEVGVDGQGLF
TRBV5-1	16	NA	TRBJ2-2	ASSWGLAGGANTGELF
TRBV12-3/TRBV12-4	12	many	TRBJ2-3	ASSRTGGVDTQY
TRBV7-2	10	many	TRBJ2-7	ASSLGEDEQY
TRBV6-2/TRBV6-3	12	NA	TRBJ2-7	ASSHLAGVWEQY
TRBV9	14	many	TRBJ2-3	ASSFRTGREGDTQY
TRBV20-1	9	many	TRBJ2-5	SARPTGTQY
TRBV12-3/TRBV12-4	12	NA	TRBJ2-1	ARSLVGTSGGQF
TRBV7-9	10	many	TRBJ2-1	ASSFGTGEQF
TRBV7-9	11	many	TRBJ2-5	ASSQSGGETQY
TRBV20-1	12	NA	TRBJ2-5	SARVPGGRATQY
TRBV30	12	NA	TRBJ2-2	ASTTALVTGELF
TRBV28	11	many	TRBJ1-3	ASNPGLGNTIY
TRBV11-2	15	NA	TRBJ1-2	ASRPIRTGARDYGYT
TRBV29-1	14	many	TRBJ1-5	SPAELAVNRNQPQH
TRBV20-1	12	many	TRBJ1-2	SALTGVGNYGYT
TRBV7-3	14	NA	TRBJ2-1	ASSASGGVSTDTQF
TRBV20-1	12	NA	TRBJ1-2	SAKGGRGFYGYT
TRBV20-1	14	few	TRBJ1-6	SARAGGGLGHSPLH
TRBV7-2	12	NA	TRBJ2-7	ASSLDREYYEQY
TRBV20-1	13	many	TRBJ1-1	SARGFKAVGTEAF
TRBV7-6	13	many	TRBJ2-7	ASSPPGLEPYEQY
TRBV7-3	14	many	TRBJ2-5	ASSLGPTGGQETQY
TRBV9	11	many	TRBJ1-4	ASSVGWGEKLF
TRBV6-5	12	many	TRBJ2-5	ASSPGTGGETQY
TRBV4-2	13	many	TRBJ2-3	ASRPDNLATDTQY
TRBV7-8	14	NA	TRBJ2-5	ASSLGSTGTQETQY
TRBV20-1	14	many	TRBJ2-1	SARDPLAYSYNEQF
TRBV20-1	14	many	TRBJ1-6	SARGGGQGKNSPLH
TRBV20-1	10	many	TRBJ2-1	SARPLSHEQF